This entry features one T cell receptor beta chain sequence. Its antigen is unknown. This sample is part of a study of cytomegalovirus exposure and HLA in healthy donors. Study results and limitations: The only immune exposure information that was available was CMV serostatus. Researchers reported in a later analysis that a missense DCLRE1C variant was tied to TCR beta V- and J-gene trimming. What TCR beta sequences reportedly achieved was accurate prediction of HLA-A and HLA-B alleles in most subjects.

Germline V gene sequence: CDR1 SGHRS, CDR2 YFSETQ. The CDR3 is 15 residues long. V lost 1 base and J lost 10, with 18 bases in between. Vbeta (60) and Jbeta (13) primers were used in the PCR. Only in-frame clones appear in the TCRdb table, and some are missing; sequencing was by immunoSEQ multiplex PCR. The sample contains roughly 200,000 clones, approximately 80% of which appear only once. The receptor's source is a female donor in good health and CMV-seronegative. J is TRBJ2-1 and V is TRBV5-1; a possible D gene is TRBD2 (5 bases). Material: PBMCs. The CDR3 DNA sequence: TGCGCCAGCAGCTTGACGGCGGCTAGAGAGGGCGAGCAGTTCTTC. It translates to CASSLTAAREGEQFF.